These 6 T cell receptor beta chains came from one sample sequenced in a study of quantifying T cell responses using KT2 cells. Study overall: RNA was reverse transcribed with TCR alpha and beta constant-region primers.

An oligo carrying a UMI was ligated to the cDNA 3' end. First-round PCR used 4 to 5 cycles and beta primers RC1.1 and RC1.2 covering TRBC1 and TRBC2. TCRdb reanalysed the UMI-ligation and nested PCR reads using MiXCR and keeps one entry per CDR3 protein. Found here are tens of thousands of distinct CDR3 sequences, roughly 7.2% of them singletons; the top ten hold around a sixth. Sample: PBMCs spiked with cells of the T cell clone KT2. These receptors were obtained from a human donor.

This clonotype came up many times. The chain recombines TRBV2 with TRBJ1-1; D is unclear. Looked up from germline, CDR1 is SNHLY and CDR2 is FYNNEI. V was shortened by 3 bases and J by 4 bases, with 9 bases between the two germline ends. This CDR3 comprises 13 residues. CDR3 in DNA: TGTGCCAGCAGTGAGTGGGTTGGCACTGAAGCTTTCTTT. This codes for CASSEWVGTEAFF.

The V and J genes are TRBV12-3 or TRBV12-4 and TRBJ2-3; 9 bases agree with TRBD1. The CDR3 totals 15 residues. Trimming cost V 1 base and J 12 bases; bases outside gene matches: 11. This CDR3 reads CASSLGDRDQGTQYF. As DNA, the CDR3 is TGTGCCAGCAGTTTAGGGGACAGGGACCAGGGGACACAGTATTTT.

This sequence joins TRBV27 and TRBJ1-6, with 9 bases fitting TRBD1. The germline gives CDR1 MNHEY, CDR2 SMNVEV (reference sequence). The CDR3 sequence is 15 residues long. Trimming removed 5 bases from V and 10 bases from J; junction bases left unmatched: 9. CDR3 sequence reads: CASSVTGTGTSPLHF. In nucleotides, the CDR3 is TGTGCCAGCAGTGTGACCGGGACAGGGACATCACCCCTCCACTTT.

About this clonotype: The conserved final phenylalanine or tryptophan is absent from the CDR3, which likely points to a read error. The chain links TRBV4-1 to TRBJ2-3; tentative D call: TRBD2 (5 bases). The CDR3 spans 14 residues. CDR1 is MGHRA and CDR2 is YSYEKL in the germline V gene. Trimming cost V 1 base and J 4 bases, with 9 bases left between them. CDR3 sequence (DNA): TGCGCCAGCAGCCAAGTTGGGCGGGCAGATACGCAGTATGTT. It codes for CASSQVGRADTQYV.

The chain recombines TRBV12-3 or TRBV12-4 with TRBJ2-6, with D unclear. The CDR3 loop spans 16 amino acids. V gave up 5 bases and J gave up 0 bases, with 11 bases separating them. The CDR3 protein is CASSPGPSSGANVLTF. In nucleotides, the CDR3 is TGTGCCAGCAGTCCCGGACCGTCCTCTGGGGCCAACGTCCTGACTTTC.

This clonotype was observed a handful of times. An end of the junction differs from the germline gene, which may be a read error. V and J are TRBV5-6 and TRBJ2-3; 7 positions agree with TRBD1. The CDR3 spans 16 residues. Germline V gene data show CDR1 as SGHDT and CDR2 as YYEEEE. CDR3: CASSFGPGQSTYTQYF. The CDR3 nucleotides are TGTGCCAGCAGCTTTGGCCCGGGACAGAGCACATATACGCAGTATTTT.